These 23 T cell receptor beta chains were all obtained from the same sample, sequenced in a study of shared clonotypes between healthy human individuals. Libraries were prepared by immunoSEQ multiplex PCR; TCRdb keeps only in-frame clonotypes and omits some of them. Of about 1.5 million clones listed, around 98% are singletons. Sequences were obtained from naive CD4+ T cells sorted from blood. Described subset: CD45RA+ positively selected. The receptors were sampled from a man younger than 45 in good health.

This chain joins TRBV28 and TRBJ2-5, with D unclear. V shed 7 bases and J shed 4 bases, with 10 bases lying between them. Germline values: CDR1 MDHEN, CDR2 SYDVKM. The CDR3 runs 12 residues. The CDR3 nucleotides read TGTGCCAGCACGGGCCCAATAGAGACCCAGTACTTC. Translated, it gives CASTGPIETQYF.

The rearrangement links TRBV5-4 to TRBJ2-7; 7 nucleotides align to TRBD2. CDR3 length: 15 amino acids. Germline-derived CDR1 and CDR2 are SGHNT and YYREEE (reference sequence). Trimming removed 4 bases from V and 5 bases from J; junction bases left unmatched: 12. DNA of the CDR3: TGTGCCAGCAGCCTCGGGGGGACTGGAATAAACGAGCAGTACTTC. Translation: CASSLGGTGINEQYF.

The chain has TRBV5-1 and TRBJ2-7; D is unresolved. The germline CDR1 and CDR2 sequences are SGHRS and YFSETQ. CDR3 size: 13 residues. Trimming left V 1 base short and J 2 bases short, with 7 bases between. The DNA of the CDR3 is TGCGCCAGCAGCTTGTCAGAAACCTACGAGCAGTACTTC. It specifies CASSLSETYEQYF.

This sequence joins TRBV5-1 and TRBJ1-4; the D gene is possibly TRBD1 (5 bases). CDR3 length: 15 amino acids. Per germline, CDR1 SGHRS and CDR2 YFSETQ. Between the trimmed V and J ends, which lost 5 bases and 0 bases, there was a span of 11 bases. CDR3 DNA sequence: TGCGCCAGCAGGGGAGGGGTTTCAACTAATGAAAAACTGTTTTTT. Encoded protein: CASRGGVSTNEKLFF.

The V call is TRBV6-1, the J call TRBJ2-2; D is uncertain. The CDR3 is 13 amino acids. CDR1 and CDR2 (germline): MNHNS, SASEGT. The ends were cut back, 3 bases at V and 3 bases at J, with 5 bases in the middle. For the CDR3, the DNA is TGTGCCAGCAGTGACAGTTACACCGGGGAGCTGTTTTTT. Translation gives CASSDSYTGELFF.

A remark on this clone: Other DNA sequences in this sample translate to the same CDR3. The rearrangement joins TRBV4-3 to TRBJ2-7, with a possible D match to TRBD1 (6 bases). The V gene's germline CDR1 is LGHNA and CDR2 YSLEER. This CDR3 contains 14 residues. V lost 1 base to trimming and J lost 1 base, with 8 bases between them. The CDR3: CASSQGGGSYEQYF. In nucleotides, the CDR3 is TGCGCCAGCAGCCAAGGAGGGGGTTCCTACGAGCAGTACTTC.

The chain couples TRBV5-4 to TRBJ2-7, with 8 bases identical to TRBD1. The V and J ends lost 0 bases and 7 bases, in that order; junction bases with no gene match: 12. The CDR3 sequence is 16 residues long. Germline V CDR1 and CDR2: SGHNT, YYREEE (reference sequence). The CDR3 DNA follows: TGTGCCAGCAGCTTGGCCCTGACAGGGGCGAGTAGGGAGCAGTACTTC. Translated, it gives CASSLALTGASREQYF.

Comment on this clone: A junction end diverges from the germline sequence, so it may reflect a read error. The chain's CDR3 is CASSLIGLAGGRALF. The CDR3 nucleotides read TGTGCCAGCAGCTTAATAGGACTAGCGGGAGGCCGGGCCCTCTTC. V usage is TRBV7-2 and J usage is TRBJ2-1; TRBD2 matches 14 bases. Germline-derived CDR1 and CDR2 are SGHTA and FQGNSA. The CDR3 totals 15 residues.

The rearrangement links TRBV29-1 to TRBJ2-3; D is possibly TRBD1 (5 bases). The CDR3 consists of 16 residues. CDR1 is SQVTM and CDR2 is ANQGSEA in the germline V gene. V gave up 6 bases and J gave up 2 bases, with 21 bases separating them. CDR3 coding DNA: TGCAGCGTCCTCAATCAGGGTGACCGCTACACAGATACGCAGTATTTT. Translated: CSVLNQGDRYTDTQYF.

The rearrangement uses TRBV27 and TRBJ2-1, with D tentatively TRBD1 or TRBD2 (5 bases each). Germline CDR1 MNHEY, CDR2 SMNVEV (reference sequence). V was shortened by 8 bases and J by 0 bases, with 8 bases between the two germline ends. The CDR3 length is 13 residues. Here the CDR3 reads CASGTYSYNEQFF. CDR3 DNA sequence: TGTGCCAGCGGGACGTACTCCTACAATGAGCAGTTCTTC.

The chain links TRBV4-1 to TRBJ2-7; 8 nucleotides line up with TRBD2. CDR1 is MGHRA, CDR2 YSYEKL, per germline. The CDR3 runs 14 residues. V trimming: 5 bases; J trimming: 6 bases; junction bases outside the gene matches: 9. The CDR3 here is CASSSREGLAEQYF. CDR3 in DNA: TGCGCCAGCAGCTCACGGGAGGGACTGGCCGAGCAGTACTTC.

The rearrangement joins TRBV30 to TRBJ2-3, with TRBD2 matching over 9 bases. CDR3 length: 13 residues. Germline V gene data show CDR1 as GTSNPN and CDR2 as SVGIG (reference sequence). After removal of 7 bases from V and 3 bases from J, the junction contained 5 bases not matched to a gene. The CDR3 nucleotides read TGTGCCTCCGCGGGAGGGCCGACAGATACGCAGTATTTT. Residues: CASAGGPTDTQYF.

The J gene is TRBJ1-3, the V gene TRBV6-1; D call uncertain. The CDR3 loop spans 12 amino acids. In germline, CDR1 is MNHNS, CDR2 SASEGT. V lost 8 bases, J lost 0 bases, and 5 bases lay in between. CDR3 bases: TGTGCCAGCGGGCGCTCTGGAAACACCATATATTTT. Encoded protein: CASGRSGNTIYF.

J is TRBJ2-1 and V is TRBV5-4; 12 bases map to TRBD1. The CDR3 is 14 residues long. Germline V gene lookup returns CDR1 SGHNT and CDR2 YYREEE (reference sequence). V trimming: 3 bases; J trimming: 8 bases; junction bases outside the gene matches: 3. Here the CDR3 DNA reads TGTGCCAGCAGCTGGGACAGGGGGCAGTATGAGCAGTTCTTC. Protein: CASSWDRGQYEQFF.

The gene calls are TRBV18 and TRBJ2-1; D uncertain. The V and J ends lost 2 bases and 2 bases respectively, with 13 bases between them. Germline values: CDR1 KGHSH, CDR2 LQKENI. The CDR3 contains 16 residues. CDR3 DNA sequence: TGTGCCAGCTCACCATTGACGCAAAAAACCTACAATGAGCAGTTCTTC. Protein product: CASSPLTQKTYNEQFF.

The chain carries TRBV4-2 and TRBJ2-7, with D unclear. CDR1 is LGHNA, CDR2 YNFKEQ, per germline. V lost 0 bases, J lost 2 bases, and 8 bases lay in between. This CDR3 is 14 amino acids long. CDR3 residues: CASSQEPGAYEQYF. In DNA form, the CDR3 reads TGTGCCAGCAGCCAAGAACCTGGGGCCTACGAGCAGTACTTC.

This chain uses TRBV30 with TRBJ2-1; D remains ambiguous. Trimming shortened V by 8 bases and J by 0 bases, and 11 bases separated the two germline ends. CDR3 length: 13 amino acids. Germline values: CDR1 GTSNPN, CDR2 SVGIG (reference sequence). CDR3 nucleotide sequence: TGTGCCGCTACTTGGGGCTCCTACAATGAGCAGTTCTTC. It is translated as CAATWGSYNEQFF.

This clone showed up just once. J is TRBJ2-5 and V is TRBV4-3; 13 bases are shared with TRBD2. The length of the CDR3 is 15 residues. Germline V gives CDR1 LGHNA, CDR2 YSLEER. Losses at the gene ends were 4 bases for V and 3 bases for J; bases not matched to a gene: 2. Written as DNA, the CDR3 is TGCGCCAGCAGCCGAGGGACTAGCGGGAAAGAGACCCAGTACTTC. This encodes CASSRGTSGKETQYF.

This chain joins TRBV5-4 and TRBJ2-1, with TRBD2 matching 14 bases. This CDR3 has 15 amino acids. The germline gives CDR1 SGHNT, CDR2 YYREEE (reference sequence). The ends lost 6 bases at V and 6 bases at J; junction bases unmatched: 5. In nucleotides, the CDR3 is TGTGCCAGCAACGTCGGACTAGCGGGAGGCAATGAGCAGTTCTTC. Encoded protein: CASNVGLAGGNEQFF.

The gene calls are TRBV10-3 and TRBJ1-1; 8 nucleotides align to TRBD1. Germline V lookup: CDR1 ENHRY, CDR2 SYGVKD. The CDR3 has 16 residues. Trimming cost V 0 bases and J 7 bases; bases outside gene matches: 10. The CDR3, as DNA: TGTGCCATCAGTGAGTCCCTTGGCAGGGGGCCGGGTGAAGCTTTCTTT. Protein product: CAISESLGRGPGEAFF.

The rearrangement links TRBV6-7 to TRBJ2-7; 9 bases map to TRBD1. TRBV6-7 is an ORF for which the function is uncertain. V was clipped by 5 bases and J by 0 bases; unmatched bases: 11. The CDR3 spans 17 residues. In nucleotides, the CDR3 is TGTGCCAGCAGTCGGGGACAGGGCACATTACCCTCCTACGAGCAGTACTTC. It codes for CASSRGQGTLPSYEQYF.

V gene TRBV6-5 combines with J gene TRBJ2-7; D uncertain. Trimming took 3 bases from V and 4 from J, leaving 4 bases between them. The CDR3 has 11 amino acids. Germline assignment: CDR1 MNHEY and CDR2 SVGAGI. The CDR3 sequence is CASSYYYEQYF. CDR3 nucleotides: TGTGCCAGCAGTTATTATTACGAGCAGTACTTC.

This sequence joins TRBV15 and TRBJ2-1; weak D call: TRBD2 (6 bases). Germline V gives CDR1 LNHNV, CDR2 YYDKDF (reference sequence). V lost 1 base to trimming and J lost 6 bases, with 13 bases between them. There are 15 residues in the CDR3. The CDR3 spells CATSRVREISNEQFF. CDR3 coding DNA: TGTGCCACCAGCAGAGTTCGGGAGATATCCAATGAGCAGTTCTTC.